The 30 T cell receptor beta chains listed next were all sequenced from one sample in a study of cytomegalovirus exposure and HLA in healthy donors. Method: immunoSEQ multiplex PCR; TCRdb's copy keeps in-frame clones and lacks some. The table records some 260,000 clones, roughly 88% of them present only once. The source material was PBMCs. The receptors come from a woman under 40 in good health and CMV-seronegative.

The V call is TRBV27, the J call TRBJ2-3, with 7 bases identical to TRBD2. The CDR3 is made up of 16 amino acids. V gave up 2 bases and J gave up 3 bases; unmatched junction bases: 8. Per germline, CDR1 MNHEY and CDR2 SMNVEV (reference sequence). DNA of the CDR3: TGTGCCAGCAGTTTAAGAGGACTAGTGTCGACAGATACGCAGTATTTT. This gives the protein CASSLRGLVSTDTQYF.

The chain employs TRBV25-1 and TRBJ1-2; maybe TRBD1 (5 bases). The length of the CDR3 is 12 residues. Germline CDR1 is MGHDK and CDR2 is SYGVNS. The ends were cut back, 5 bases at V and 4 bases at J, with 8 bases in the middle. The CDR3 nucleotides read TGTGCCAGCAGTAGGGGATTCTATGGCTACACCTTC. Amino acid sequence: CASSRGFYGYTF.

The CDR3 region is CASSHRPTNEKLFF. The CDR3 DNA reads as TGCGCCAGCAGCCACAGGCCAACTAATGAAAAACTGTTTTTT. This sequence joins TRBV4-3 and TRBJ1-4; D is unresolved. The CDR3 is 14 residues long. Deletions cut 3 bases from V and 0 bases from J, with 5 bases between. Germline-derived CDR1 and CDR2 are LGHNA and YSLEER.

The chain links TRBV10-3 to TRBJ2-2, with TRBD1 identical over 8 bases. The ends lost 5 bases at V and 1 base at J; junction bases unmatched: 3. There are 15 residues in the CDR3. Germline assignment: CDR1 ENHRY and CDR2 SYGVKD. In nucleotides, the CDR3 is TGTGCCATCAGTCCCGGGACAGGGAACACCGGGGAGCTGTTTTTT. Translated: CAISPGTGNTGELFF.

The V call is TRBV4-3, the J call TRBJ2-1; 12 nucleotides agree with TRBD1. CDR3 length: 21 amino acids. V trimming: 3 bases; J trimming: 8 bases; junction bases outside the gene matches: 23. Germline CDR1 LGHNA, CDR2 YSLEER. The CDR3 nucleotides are TGCGCCAGCAGCCATGACCTCGGGGACAGGGGGCCAGCGGGTCTGACGGATGAGCAGTTCTTC. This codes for CASSHDLGDRGPAGLTDEQFF.

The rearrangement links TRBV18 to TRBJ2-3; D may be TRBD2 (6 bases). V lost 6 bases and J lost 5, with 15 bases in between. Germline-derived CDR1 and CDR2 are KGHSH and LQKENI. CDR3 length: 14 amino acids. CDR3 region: CASSDRRAGDTQYF. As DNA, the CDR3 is TGTGCCAGCTCCGATAGGAGGGCCGGAGATACGCAGTATTTT.

As DNA, the CDR3 is TGTGCCAGCAGTCCCGGACAGGGACGGTTGGAGACCCAGTACTTC. Its protein product is CASSPGQGRLETQYF. The gene calls are TRBV9 and TRBJ2-5; 8 positions match TRBD1. The CDR3 is 15 residues long. Germline V gives CDR1 SGDLS, CDR2 YYNGEE. J gave up 5 bases and V 5 bases, and 11 bases lay outside the gene matches.

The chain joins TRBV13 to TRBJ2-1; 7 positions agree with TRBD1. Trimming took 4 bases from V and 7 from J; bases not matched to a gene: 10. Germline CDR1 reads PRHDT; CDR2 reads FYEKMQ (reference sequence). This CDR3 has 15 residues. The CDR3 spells CASSSSPGQWNEQFF. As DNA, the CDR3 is TGTGCCAGCAGCTCTAGCCCGGGACAGTGGAATGAGCAGTTCTTC. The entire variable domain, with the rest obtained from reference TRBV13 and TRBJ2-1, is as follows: AAGVIQSPRHLIKEKRETATLKCYPIPRHDTVYWYQQGPGQDPQFLISFYEKMQSDKGSIPDRFSAQQFSDYHSELNMSSLELGDSALYFCASSSSPGQWNEQFFGPGTRLTVL.

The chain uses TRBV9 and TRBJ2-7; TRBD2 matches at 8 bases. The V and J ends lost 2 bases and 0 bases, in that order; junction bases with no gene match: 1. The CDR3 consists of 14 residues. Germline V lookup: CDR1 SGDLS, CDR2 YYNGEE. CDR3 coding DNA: TGTGCCAGCAGCGTTACTAGCGGCTCCTACGAGCAGTACTTC. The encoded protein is CASSVTSGSYEQYF.

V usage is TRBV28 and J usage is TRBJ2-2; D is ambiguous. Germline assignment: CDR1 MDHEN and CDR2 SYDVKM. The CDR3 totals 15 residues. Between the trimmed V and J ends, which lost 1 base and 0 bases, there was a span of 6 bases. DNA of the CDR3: TGTGCCAGCAGTTTATTGGGCTCGAACACCGGGGAGCTGTTTTTT. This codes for CASSLLGSNTGELFF.

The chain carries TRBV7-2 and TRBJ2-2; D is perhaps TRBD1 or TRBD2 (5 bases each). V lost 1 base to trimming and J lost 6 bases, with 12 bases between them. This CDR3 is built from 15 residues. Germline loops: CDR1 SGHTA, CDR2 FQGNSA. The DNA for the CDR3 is TGTGCCAGCAGCTTAGTGGTGGGACGGGCCGGGGAGCTGTTTTTT. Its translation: CASSLVVGRAGELFF.

CDR3: CASSQGAGSSYEQYF. The CDR3 nucleotides are TGCGCCAGCAGCCAAGGGGCGGGGTCCTCCTACGAGCAGTACTTC. This sequence joins TRBV4-1 and TRBJ2-7; D might be TRBD2 (6 bases). The CDR3 contains 15 residues. In germline, CDR1 is MGHRA, CDR2 YSYEKL. V was cut by 1 base and J by 0 bases, with 10 bases left in between.

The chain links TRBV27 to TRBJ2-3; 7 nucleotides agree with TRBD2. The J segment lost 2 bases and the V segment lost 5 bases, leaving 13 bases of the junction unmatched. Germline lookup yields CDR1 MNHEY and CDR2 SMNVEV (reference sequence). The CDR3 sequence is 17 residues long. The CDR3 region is CASSLSLGRSSTDTQYF. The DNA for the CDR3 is TGTGCCAGCAGTCTAAGTCTCGGGAGGAGTTCCACAGATACGCAGTATTTT.

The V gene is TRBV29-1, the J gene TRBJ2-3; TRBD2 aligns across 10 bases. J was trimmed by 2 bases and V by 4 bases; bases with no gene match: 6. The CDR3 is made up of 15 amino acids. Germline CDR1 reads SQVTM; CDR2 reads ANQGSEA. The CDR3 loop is CSVGASGGYTDTQYF. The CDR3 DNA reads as TGCAGCGTTGGGGCTAGCGGGGGATACACAGATACGCAGTATTTT.

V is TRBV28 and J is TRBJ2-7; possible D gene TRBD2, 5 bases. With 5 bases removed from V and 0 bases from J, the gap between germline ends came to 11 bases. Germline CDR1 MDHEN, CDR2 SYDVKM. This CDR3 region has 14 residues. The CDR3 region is CASSVAGVSYEQYF. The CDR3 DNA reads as TGTGCCAGCAGTGTTGCCGGGGTCTCCTACGAGCAGTACTTC.

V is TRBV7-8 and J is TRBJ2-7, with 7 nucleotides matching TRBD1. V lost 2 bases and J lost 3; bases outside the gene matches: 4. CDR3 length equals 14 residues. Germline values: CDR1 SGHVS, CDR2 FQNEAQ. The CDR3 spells CASSLSGTDYEQYF. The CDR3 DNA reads TGTGCCAGCAGCTTATCAGGGACAGACTACGAGCAGTACTTC.

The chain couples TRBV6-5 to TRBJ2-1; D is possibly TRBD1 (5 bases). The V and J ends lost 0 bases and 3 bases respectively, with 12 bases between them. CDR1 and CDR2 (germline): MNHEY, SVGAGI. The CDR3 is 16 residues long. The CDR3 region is CASSYSLGVDYNEQFF. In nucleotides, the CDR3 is TGTGCCAGCAGTTACTCGTTAGGGGTAGACTACAATGAGCAGTTCTTC.

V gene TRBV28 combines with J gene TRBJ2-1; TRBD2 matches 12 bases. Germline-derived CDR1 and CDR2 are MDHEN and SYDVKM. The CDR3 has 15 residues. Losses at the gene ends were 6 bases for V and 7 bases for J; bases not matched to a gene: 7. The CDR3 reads CASRRLAGDGNEQFF. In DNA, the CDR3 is TGTGCCAGCAGAAGACTAGCGGGAGACGGTAATGAGCAGTTCTTC.

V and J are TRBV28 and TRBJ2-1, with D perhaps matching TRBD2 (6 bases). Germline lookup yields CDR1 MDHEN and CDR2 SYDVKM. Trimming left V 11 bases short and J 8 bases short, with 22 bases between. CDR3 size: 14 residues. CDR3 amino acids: CAVMGLGGWHEQFF. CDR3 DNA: TGTGCCGTCATGGGACTCGGCGGTTGGCATGAGCAGTTCTTC.

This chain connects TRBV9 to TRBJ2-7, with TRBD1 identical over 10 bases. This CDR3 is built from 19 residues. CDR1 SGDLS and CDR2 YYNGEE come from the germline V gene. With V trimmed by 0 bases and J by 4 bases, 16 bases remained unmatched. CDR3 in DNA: TGTGCCAGCAGCGTAGTGTTTTGTAGGGACAGGGGATCGGCTTACGAGCAGTACTTC. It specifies CASSVVFCRDRGSAYEQYF.

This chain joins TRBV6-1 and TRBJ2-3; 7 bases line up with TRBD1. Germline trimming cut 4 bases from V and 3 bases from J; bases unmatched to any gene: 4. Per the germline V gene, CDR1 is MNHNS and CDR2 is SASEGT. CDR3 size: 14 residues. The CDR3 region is CASSGQGLTDTQYF. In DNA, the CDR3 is TGTGCCAGCAGTGGACAGGGTTTGACAGATACGCAGTATTTT.

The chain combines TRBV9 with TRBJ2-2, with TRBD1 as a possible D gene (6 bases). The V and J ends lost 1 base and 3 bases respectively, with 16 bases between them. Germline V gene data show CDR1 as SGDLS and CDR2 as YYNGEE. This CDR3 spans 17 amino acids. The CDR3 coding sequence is TGTGCCAGCAGCGTAAAAACCGGGACACTCCACACCGGGGAGCTGTTTTTT. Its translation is CASSVKTGTLHTGELFF.

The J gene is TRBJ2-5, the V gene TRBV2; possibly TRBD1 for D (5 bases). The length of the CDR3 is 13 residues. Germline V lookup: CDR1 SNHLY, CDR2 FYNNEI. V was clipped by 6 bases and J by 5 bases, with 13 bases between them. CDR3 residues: CASRPGFGETQYF. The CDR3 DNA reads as TGTGCCAGCAGGCCAGGGTTCGGGGAGACCCAGTACTTC.

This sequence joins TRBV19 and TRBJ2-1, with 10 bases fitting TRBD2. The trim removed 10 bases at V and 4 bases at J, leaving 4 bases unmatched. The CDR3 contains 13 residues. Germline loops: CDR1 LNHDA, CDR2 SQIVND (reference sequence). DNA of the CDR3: TGTGCCACCGCACTAGCGGGGTACAATGAGCAGTTCTTC. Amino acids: CATALAGYNEQFF. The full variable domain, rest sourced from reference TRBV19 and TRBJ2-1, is DGGITQSPKYLFRKEGQNVTLSCEQNLNHDAMYWYRQDPGQGLRLIYYSQIVNDFQKGDIAEGYSVSREKKESFPLTVTSAQKNPTAFYLCATALAGYNEQFFGPGTRLTVL.

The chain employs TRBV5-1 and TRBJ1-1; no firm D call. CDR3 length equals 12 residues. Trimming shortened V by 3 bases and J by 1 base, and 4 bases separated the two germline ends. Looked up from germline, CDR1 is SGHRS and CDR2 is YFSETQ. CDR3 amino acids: CASSSENTEAFF. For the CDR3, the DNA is TGCGCCAGCAGCTCAGAGAACACTGAAGCTTTCTTT.

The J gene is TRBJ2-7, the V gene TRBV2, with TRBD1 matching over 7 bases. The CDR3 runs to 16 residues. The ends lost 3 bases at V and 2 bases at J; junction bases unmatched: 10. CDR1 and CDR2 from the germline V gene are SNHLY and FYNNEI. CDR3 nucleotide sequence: TGTGCCAGCAGTGACCTGCCACAGGGGATTCCCTACGAGCAGTACTTC. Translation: CASSDLPQGIPYEQYF.

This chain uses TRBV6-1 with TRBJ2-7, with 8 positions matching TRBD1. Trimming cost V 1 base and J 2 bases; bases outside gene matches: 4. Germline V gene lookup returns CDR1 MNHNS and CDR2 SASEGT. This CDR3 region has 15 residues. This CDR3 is CASSEGTGSTYEQYF. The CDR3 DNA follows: TGTGCCAGCAGTGAAGGGACAGGGTCGACCTACGAGCAGTACTTC.

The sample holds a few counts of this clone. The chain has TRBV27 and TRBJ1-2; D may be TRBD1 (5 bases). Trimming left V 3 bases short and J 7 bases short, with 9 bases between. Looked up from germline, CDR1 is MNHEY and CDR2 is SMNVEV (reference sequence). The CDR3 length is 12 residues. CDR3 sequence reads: CASSFGAVGYTF. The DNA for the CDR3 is TGTGCCAGCAGTTTCGGGGCGGTTGGCTACACCTTC.

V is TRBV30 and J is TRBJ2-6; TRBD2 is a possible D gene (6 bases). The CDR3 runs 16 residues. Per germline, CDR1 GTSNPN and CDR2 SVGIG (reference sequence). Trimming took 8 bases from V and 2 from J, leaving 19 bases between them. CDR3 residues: CAALRGSLTGANVLTF. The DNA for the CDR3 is TGTGCCGCCCTCCGGGGGTCCCTCACTGGGGCCAACGTCCTGACTTTC.

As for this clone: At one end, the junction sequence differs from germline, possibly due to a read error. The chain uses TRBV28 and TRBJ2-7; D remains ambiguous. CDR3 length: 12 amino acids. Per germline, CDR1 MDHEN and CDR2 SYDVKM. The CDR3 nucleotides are TGTGCCAGCAGTTTATTCGGCCAGGCTACACGCTTC. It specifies CASSLFGQATRF. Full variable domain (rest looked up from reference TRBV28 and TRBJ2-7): DVKVTQSSRYLVKRTGEKVFLECVQDMDHENMFWYRQDPGLGLRLIYFSYDVKMKEKGDIPEGYSVSREKKERFSLILESASTNQTSMYLCASSLFGQATRFGPGTRLTVT.